The present T cell receptor (beta chain) was sequenced within a study of blood T cell repertoires in COVID-19. Looking at the study overall: The samples span acute and convalescent COVID-19 from the United States, Italy and Spain. The cDNA or gDNA used as material had been derived from T cells, B-cell-depleted T cells, or PBMCs.

Authors' analysis steps: Counts of nucleated cells, estimated from reference gene primer amplification, were obtained. The table came from immunoSEQ multiplex PCR; TCRdb's copy has only in-frame clones and leaves some out. D and trimming come from the DNA, and the V and J calls and clone size come from that table. This sample has some 42,000 clones, with about nine tenths found just once. CDR3 length: 13 residues. Germline V gene data show CDR1 as SGHRS and CDR2 as YFSETQ. The V end lost 3 bases, the J end lost 6 bases, and 12 bases lay between the germline ends. The chain carries TRBV5-1 and TRBJ1-1, with D perhaps matching TRBD1 (6 bases). The sequence came from a human donor in a cohort sampled during active COVID-19. The sequenced sample was peripheral blood. CDR3 in amino acids: CASSSGQTAEAFF. CDR3 coding DNA: TGCGCCAGCAGCTCCGGACAGACCGCTGAAGCTTTCTTT. Full variable domain (outside the CDR3, taken from reference TRBV5-1 and TRBJ1-1): KAGVTQTPRYLIKTRGQQVTLSCSPISGHRSVSWYQQTPGQGLQFLFEYFSETQRNKGNFPGRFSGRQFSNSRSEMNVSTLELGDSALYLCASSSGQTAEAFFGQGTRLTVV.